The T cell receptor (beta chain) under discussion was sequenced for a study of pediatric ulcerative colitis. Notes on the study in general: A couple of rectal CDR3 clonotypes occurred in all ulcerative colitis patients.

The CDR3 is 16 residues long. The germline V gene encodes CDR1 SGDLS and CDR2 YYNGEE. With V trimmed by 4 bases and J by 0 bases, 5 bases remained unmatched. In the case of this clone: No antigen is known for it.

Sequencing was at survey level. Up to 500,000 reads were sequenced per sample. This table comes from immunoSEQ multiplex PCR, and its TCRdb copy is limited to in-frame clones, with some not included. The data contain 55,000 to 75,000 clones, less than 90% of them singletons. The chain carries TRBV9 and TRBJ2-1; 9 bases align to TRBD2. The sequence was obtained from a boy aged 5-17 years with severe ulcerative colitis. The sequenced sample consisted of blood. The CDR3 coding sequence is TGTGCCAGCAGCTTAAAGACTAGCGGCTCCTACAATGAGCAGTTCTTC. The encoded protein is CASSLKTSGSYNEQFF.